This passage covers 17 T cell receptor beta chains from one sample sequenced in a study of cytomegalovirus exposure and HLA in healthy donors. The PCR made use of 60 Vbeta and 13 Jbeta primers. The method was immunoSEQ multiplex PCR; TCRdb's version includes in-frame clones alone and lacks a portion of them. The sample holds tens of thousands of clones, over 55% seen once. The sequenced sample was PBMCs. Receptors were obtained from a boy younger than 18 in good health and CMV-seropositive.

This clone appeared a few times. The chain combines TRBV18 with TRBJ1-5; TRBD1 aligns across 12 bases. Per germline, CDR1 KGHSH and CDR2 LQKENI. CDR3 length: 16 amino acids. After removal of 6 bases from V and 7 bases from J, the junction contained 10 bases not matched to a gene. The CDR3 DNA is TGTGCCAGCTCCCCCGGGACAGGGGGCTCGGGGCAGCCCCAGCATTTT. It encodes CASSPGTGGSGQPQHF.

The chain is built from TRBV6-5 and TRBJ1-1; TRBD1 is a possible D gene (6 bases). The V end lost 5 bases, the J end lost 6 bases, and 19 bases lay between the germline ends. Per germline, CDR1 MNHEY and CDR2 SVGAGI. The CDR3 is 15 amino acids. The CDR3 loop reads CASSRKYRVGSEAFF. The CDR3 bases are TGTGCCAGCAGTCGAAAATACAGGGTAGGGTCTGAAGCTTTCTTT.

The rearrangement joins TRBV6-1 to TRBJ1-3, with a weak D call TRBD1 (6 bases). V dropped 6 bases and J dropped 4 bases, with 13 bases sitting between them. This CDR3 region has 14 residues. The germline V gene encodes CDR1 MNHNS and CDR2 SASEGT. CDR3 sequence (DNA): TGTGCCAGCAGCACACGTCAGGGGGGAAACACCATATATTTT. It yields the protein CASSTRQGGNTIYF.

The chain links TRBV4-1 to TRBJ1-2; 11 bases are a match to TRBD1. Per the germline V gene, CDR1 is MGHRA and CDR2 is YSYEKL. The ends lost 0 bases at V and 8 bases at J; junction bases unmatched: 20. This CDR3 spans 20 amino acids. The CDR3 nucleotides read TGCGCCAGCAGCCAAGATGAAGGGGTGGGAGGACAGGGGGCGCGTTACGGCTACACCTTC. As protein: CASSQDEGVGGQGARYGYTF.

The chain links TRBV7-9 to TRBJ1-3, with TRBD1 matching over 8 bases. The CDR3 contains 17 residues. The V segment lost 2 bases and the J segment 4 bases; nucleotides outside the gene matches: 10. The V gene's germline CDR1 is SEHNR and CDR2 FQNEAQ (reference sequence). CDR3: CASSLSGTGMKGNTIYF. The CDR3 nucleotides are TGTGCCAGCAGCTTATCAGGGACAGGCATGAAGGGAAACACCATATATTTT. The complete variable domain, with remaining parts taken from reference TRBV7-9 and TRBJ1-3, reads DTGVSQNPRHKITKRGQNVTFRCDPISEHNRLYWYRQTLGQGPEFLTYFQNEAQLEKSRLLSDRFSAERPKGSFSTLEIQRTEQGDSAMYLCASSLSGTGMKGNTIYFGEGSWLTVV.

The gene calls are TRBV27 and TRBJ2-7, with D perhaps matching TRBD1 (6 bases). Trimming took 6 bases from V and 0 from J, leaving 18 bases between them. The length of the CDR3 is 16 residues. Germline values: CDR1 MNHEY, CDR2 SMNVEV (reference sequence). The CDR3 DNA is TGTGCCAGCAGGCCCACAGGGATTCCTATCTCCTACGAGCAGTACTTC. Translated: CASRPTGIPISYEQYF.

The chain combines TRBV5-1 with TRBJ2-7; TRBD1 aligns across 8 bases. There are 14 residues in the CDR3. Germline V gives CDR1 SGHRS, CDR2 YFSETQ. J was trimmed by 5 bases and V by 1 base; bases with no gene match: 5. The CDR3 DNA is TGCGCCAGCAGCTTGATATCAGGGGGCCACGAGCAGTACTTC. Translating gives CASSLISGGHEQYF.

This chain joins TRBV14 and TRBJ1-1, with a possible D match to TRBD1 (6 bases). The CDR3 has 15 residues. Germline CDR1 is SGHDN and CDR2 is FVKESK. Trimming removed 3 bases from V and 0 bases from J, with 11 bases in between. The CDR3 coding sequence is TGTGCCAGCAGCCACCAGGGGCGCATGAACACTGAAGCTTTCTTT. Protein product: CASSHQGRMNTEAFF.

The chain is built from TRBV30 and TRBJ2-7; TRBD2 might be the D (6 bases). The V gene's germline CDR1 is GTSNPN and CDR2 SVGIG (reference sequence). V shed 5 bases and J shed 5 bases, with 7 bases lying between them. CDR3 size: 10 residues. The CDR3 DNA sequence: TGTGCCTGGGGACTAAACGAGCAGTACTTC. Translating gives CAWGLNEQYF.

This rearrangement joins TRBV4-3 to TRBJ2-5; 8 nucleotides match TRBD2. Judging by the DNA end, TRBJ2-7 fits better; the J call may be wrong. Germline V gene lookup returns CDR1 LGHNA and CDR2 YSLEER. This CDR3 has 15 residues. CDR3 region: CASSHRAGAAYEQYF. The CDR3 DNA is TGCGCCAGCAGCCATAGAGCGGGAGCCGCCTACGAGCAGTACTTC.

This chain links TRBV19 with TRBJ2-7, with 8 bases matching TRBD1. The CDR3 length is 15 residues. CDR1 LNHDA and CDR2 SQIVND come from the germline V gene (reference sequence). V lost 4 bases, J lost 3 bases, and 8 bases stayed unmatched. The CDR3 here is CASSTMTGDFYEQYF. The CDR3 nucleotides are TGTGCCAGTAGTACTATGACAGGGGACTTCTACGAGCAGTACTTC.

The chain joins TRBV5-1 to TRBJ1-1; D call uncertain. Trimming shortened V by 1 base and J by 3 bases, and 7 bases separated the two germline ends. Germline CDR1 reads SGHRS; CDR2 reads YFSETQ. The CDR3 consists of 13 residues. The CDR3 here is CASSLPGDTEAFF. DNA for the CDR3: TGCGCCAGCAGCTTGCCCGGTGACACTGAAGCTTTCTTT. Using reference TRBV5-1 and TRBJ1-1 for the parts outside the CDR3, the full variable domain is KAGVTQTPRYLIKTRGQQVTLSCSPISGHRSVSWYQQTPGQGLQFLFEYFSETQRNKGNFPGRFSGRQFSNSRSEMNVSTLELGDSALYLCASSLPGDTEAFFGQGTRLTVV.

This clone was observed a handful of times. The V gene is TRBV7-9, the J gene TRBJ1-2; 7 bases are shared with TRBD1. The germline V gene has CDR1 SEHNR and CDR2 FQNEAQ (reference sequence). This CDR3 contains 12 residues. Trimming cost V 5 bases and J 6 bases; bases outside gene matches: 3. The CDR3 protein is CASSPTGNGYTF. DNA for the CDR3: TGTGCCAGCAGCCCGACAGGGAATGGCTACACCTTC.

The rearrangement uses TRBV5-5 and TRBJ1-2; 8 bases align to TRBD1. This CDR3 comprises 16 residues. CDR1 SGHKS and CDR2 YYEKEE come from the germline V gene (reference sequence). The junction had 6 bases not matched to a gene; V was cut back by 0 bases and J by 2 bases. In DNA form, the CDR3 reads TGTGCCAGCAGCTTGGCCGGGGACAGGCCGAACTATGGCTACACCTTC. The encoded protein is CASSLAGDRPNYGYTF.

This clone was found a few times. The chain is built from TRBV30 and TRBJ2-2; the match to TRBD1 covers 8 bases. Germline CDR1 and CDR2: GTSNPN and SVGIG (reference sequence). The CDR3 extends over 16 amino acids. Trimming at V came to 0 bases and at J to 1 base, leaving 4 bases not matched to a gene. The CDR3 loop is CAWSVTGGWNTGELFF. As DNA, the CDR3 is TGTGCCTGGAGTGTAACAGGGGGTTGGAACACCGGGGAGCTGTTTTTT.

The genes are TRBV5-1 and TRBJ1-1, with D maybe TRBD1 (5 bases). The CDR3 extends over 14 amino acids. The V end was cut by 0 bases, the J end by 8 bases, with 14 bases between. The germline V gene has CDR1 SGHRS and CDR2 YFSETQ. DNA of the CDR3: TGCGCCAGCAGCTTGGCCCCAGGGTATTACGAAGCTTTCTTT. Amino acid sequence: CASSLAPGYYEAFF.

V and J are TRBV19 and TRBJ2-6; no definite D call. Trimming removed 4 bases at V and 2 bases at J, with 18 bases between. This CDR3 region has 18 residues. The germline gives CDR1 LNHDA, CDR2 SQIVND (reference sequence). This CDR3 reads CASSTVGQQVTGANVLTF. CDR3 bases: TGTGCCAGTAGTACGGTCGGCCAGCAGGTAACTGGGGCCAACGTCCTGACTTTC.